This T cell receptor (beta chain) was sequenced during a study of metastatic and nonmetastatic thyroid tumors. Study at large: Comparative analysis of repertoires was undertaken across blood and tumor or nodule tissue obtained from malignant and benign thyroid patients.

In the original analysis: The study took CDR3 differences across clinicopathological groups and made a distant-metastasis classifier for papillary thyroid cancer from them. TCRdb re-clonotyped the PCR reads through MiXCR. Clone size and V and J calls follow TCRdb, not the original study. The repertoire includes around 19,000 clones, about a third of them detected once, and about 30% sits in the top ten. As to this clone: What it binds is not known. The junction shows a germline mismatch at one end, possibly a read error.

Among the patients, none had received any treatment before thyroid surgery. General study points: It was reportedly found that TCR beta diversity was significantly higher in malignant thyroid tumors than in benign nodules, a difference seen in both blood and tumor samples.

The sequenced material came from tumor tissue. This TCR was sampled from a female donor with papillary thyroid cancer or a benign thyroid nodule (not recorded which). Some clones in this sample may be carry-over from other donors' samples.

The CDR3 region is CATSRENYGYTF. The CDR3 DNA is TGCGCCACCAGCAGAGAGAACTATGGCTACACCTTC. The rearrangement uses TRBV15 and TRBJ1-2; D is uncertain. The CDR3 length is 12 residues. The germline V gene encodes CDR1 LNHNV and CDR2 YYDKDF (reference sequence).